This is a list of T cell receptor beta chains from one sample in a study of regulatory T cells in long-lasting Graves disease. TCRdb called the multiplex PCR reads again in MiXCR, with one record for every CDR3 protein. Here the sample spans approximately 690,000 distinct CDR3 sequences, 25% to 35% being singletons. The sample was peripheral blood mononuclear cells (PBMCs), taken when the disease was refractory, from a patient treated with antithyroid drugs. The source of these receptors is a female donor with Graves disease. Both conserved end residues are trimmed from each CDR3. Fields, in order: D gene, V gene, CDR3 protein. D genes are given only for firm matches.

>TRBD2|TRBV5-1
ASSLDSGSYNEQF
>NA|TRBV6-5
ASSYTGEAF
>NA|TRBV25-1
ASKGQNNEKLF
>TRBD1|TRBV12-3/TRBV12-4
ASAPGQGSYGYT
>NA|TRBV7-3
ASSAIGRSFGEQY
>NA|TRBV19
ASRPYRDLKEKLF
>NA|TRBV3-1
ASSQGRYGYT
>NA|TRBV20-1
SARDPLAPVGSQETQY
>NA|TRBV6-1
ASIRRDLSSQETQY
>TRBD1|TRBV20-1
SATRDSSTYEQY
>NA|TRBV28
ASSRAGTGELF
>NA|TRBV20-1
SASGANKGRAF
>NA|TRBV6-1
ASYRNGEAF
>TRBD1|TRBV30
AFMTGSIYGYT
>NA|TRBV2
ASKSEGGEQF
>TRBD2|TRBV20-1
SARDPASGSSTGELF
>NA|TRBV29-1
SERDRTHTEAF
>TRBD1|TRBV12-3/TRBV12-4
ASSYPGQGLYEQY
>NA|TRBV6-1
ASNFGAGASEKLF
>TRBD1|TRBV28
ASSLAGGYAEAF
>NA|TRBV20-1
SAREAGAFGTEAF
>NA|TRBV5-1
ASSLGLAQGHYGYT
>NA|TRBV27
ASSFWQAGAEQY
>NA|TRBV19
ATLSAGDYGYT
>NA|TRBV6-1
ASSAGTVNEQY
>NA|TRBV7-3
ASSPDRNRNEKLF
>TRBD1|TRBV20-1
SARLTGVVYGYT
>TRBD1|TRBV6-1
ASRPTGTGGWGYT
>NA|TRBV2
ASSERGRPYEQY
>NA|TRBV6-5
ASSYSESPNYGYT
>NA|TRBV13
ASSLGLGFTEAF
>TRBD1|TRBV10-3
AIRVTGDETQY
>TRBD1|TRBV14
ASSQYRGPLNTEAF
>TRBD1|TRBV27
ASRRGTGDNYGYT
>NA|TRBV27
ASRDRVEQY
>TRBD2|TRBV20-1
SARGGLAGQYQETQY
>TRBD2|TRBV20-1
SARDGTSSQETQY
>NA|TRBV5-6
ASSLVAAQYSGANVLT
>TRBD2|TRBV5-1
ASSPTVTSGRSYEQY
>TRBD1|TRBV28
ASSPDRDYGYT
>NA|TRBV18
ASSRDMSSYEQY
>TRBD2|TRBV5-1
ASSLGGTSGIHTGELF
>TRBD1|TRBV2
ASSERDRASYT
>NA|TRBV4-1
ASSQVTLLQETQY
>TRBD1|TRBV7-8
ASSLGRQGANNQPQH
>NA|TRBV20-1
SGRAVNYGYT
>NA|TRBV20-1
SAQTGTEGNTIY
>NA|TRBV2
ASSVGGEENTEAF
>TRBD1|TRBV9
ASSVGTGGMNTEAF
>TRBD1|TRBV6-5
ASSYPGTGTYEQY
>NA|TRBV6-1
ASSEVGTGVAGELF
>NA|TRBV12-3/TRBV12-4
ASRHGQKDSPLH